Listed here are 10 T cell receptor beta chains from one sample, sequenced in a study of blood T cell repertoires in COVID-19. Profiled with immunoSEQ multiplex PCR; TCRdb holds only in-frame clones, not every one. The table has about 14,000 clones, around 67% seen once. The sample taken for sequencing was peripheral blood. The receptors shown here come from a boy aged 2-15 years with active or convalescent COVID-19.

The rearrangement uses TRBV11-3 and TRBJ2-1, with 10 bases identical to TRBD2. This CDR3 comprises 19 residues. The V gene's germline CDR1 is SGHNT and CDR2 YENEEA. With V trimmed by 5 bases and J by 8 bases, 21 bases remained unmatched. The CDR3 nucleotides read TGTGCCAGCAGCCCCTATTCCGGTGAGCGGGAGGGTTTTTACGATGAGCAGTTCTTC. Protein product: CASSPYSGEREGFYDEQFF. Using reference TRBV11-3 and TRBJ2-1 for the parts outside the CDR3, the full variable domain is EAGVVQSPRYKIIEKKQPVAFWCNPISGHNTLYWYLQNLGQGPELLIRYENEEAVDDSQLPKDRFSAERLKGVDSTLKIQPAELGDSAVYLCASSPYSGEREGFYDEQFFGPGTRLTVL.

The chain has TRBV6-1 and TRBJ1-2, with TRBD1 matching 8 bases. This CDR3 contains 14 residues. The V gene's germline CDR1 is MNHNS and CDR2 SASEGT. Trimming took 3 bases from V and 3 from J; bases not matched to a gene: 3. This chain's CDR3 is CASSDGQGYYGYTF. The DNA of the CDR3 is TGTGCCAGCAGTGACGGACAGGGCTACTATGGCTACACCTTC.

The V gene is TRBV18, the J gene TRBJ2-3; a possible D gene is TRBD1 (5 bases). Trimming removed 5 bases at V and 6 bases at J, with 12 bases between. Germline-derived CDR1 and CDR2 are KGHSH and LQKENI. The CDR3 length is 13 residues. The CDR3 is CASSSYQGDTQYF. CDR3 coding DNA: TGTGCCAGCTCATCTTATCAGGGTGATACGCAGTATTTT.

V usage is TRBV25-1 and J usage is TRBJ1-1, with TRBD1 as a possible D gene (5 bases). This CDR3 contains 15 residues. Deletions cut 1 base from V and 0 bases from J, with 9 bases between. Germline V lookup: CDR1 MGHDK, CDR2 SYGVNS. CDR3 sequence reads: CASSELDSMNTEAFF. The CDR3, as DNA: TGTGCCAGCAGTGAATTAGACAGCATGAACACTGAAGCTTTCTTT.

The chain combines TRBV30 with TRBJ1-6, with 7 bases identical to TRBD1. V lost 1 base and J lost 0; bases outside the gene matches: 6. The CDR3 consists of 17 residues. The germline gives CDR1 GTSNPN, CDR2 SVGIG (reference sequence). CDR3 in DNA: TGTGCCTGGAGTGGCGGACAGGTCAGCTCCTATAATTCACCCCTCCACTTT. Protein product: CAWSGGQVSSYNSPLHF.

This chain uses TRBV11-2 with TRBJ2-5, with a possible D match to TRBD2 (5 bases). The CDR3 has 14 residues. The V end lost 5 bases, the J end lost 7 bases, and 17 bases lay between the germline ends. Germline-derived CDR1 and CDR2 are SGHAT and FQNNGV. This CDR3 reads CASSLYGLMRTQYF. The CDR3 coding sequence is TGTGCCAGCAGCCTCTACGGACTGATGCGGACCCAGTACTTC. The entire variable domain, with the rest obtained from reference TRBV11-2 and TRBJ2-5, is as follows: EAGVAQSPRYKIIEKRQSVAFWCNPISGHATLYWYQQILGQGPKLLIQFQNNGVVDDSQLPKDRFSAERLKGVDSTLKIQPAKLEDSAVYLCASSLYGLMRTQYFGPGTRLLVL.

This sequence joins TRBV28 and TRBJ1-5; a possible D gene is TRBD1 (6 bases). The germline V gene has CDR1 MDHEN and CDR2 SYDVKM. The CDR3 sequence is 17 residues long. Deletions cut 5 bases from V and 1 base from J, with 18 bases between. Written as DNA, the CDR3 is TGTGCCAGCAGTCTAGGACAGTCCACAATAAGCAATCAGCCCCAGCATTTT. Residues: CASSLGQSTISNQPQHF.

J is TRBJ2-5 and V is TRBV9, with a possible D match to TRBD2 (8 bases). The CDR3 has 18 amino acids. Trimming took off 0 bases at V and 1 base at J, with 19 bases between the two ends. Germline V lookup: CDR1 SGDLS, CDR2 YYNGEE. The CDR3 bases are TGTGCCAGCAGCGTAGCTTCGGGAGGGGGCCGGGGCCAAGAGACCCAGTACTTC. It encodes CASSVASGGGRGQETQYF.

The chain links TRBV28 to TRBJ2-7; TRBD1 might be the D (6 bases). Germline V gene sequence: CDR1 MDHEN, CDR2 SYDVKM. This CDR3 contains 14 residues. With 2 bases removed from V and 0 bases from J, the gap between germline ends came to 8 bases. CDR3 sequence (DNA): TGTGCCAGCAGTTTAAGGACAGTCTCCTACGAGCAGTACTTC. Translation gives CASSLRTVSYEQYF.

The chain employs TRBV11-2 and TRBJ2-3; 8 bases fit TRBD2. CDR1 and CDR2 (germline): SGHAT, FQNNGV. The V and J ends lost 5 bases and 2 bases, in that order; junction bases with no gene match: 12. The CDR3 spans 17 residues. The CDR3 loop reads CASSPLGAGGLTDTQYF. The CDR3 DNA sequence: TGTGCCAGCAGCCCCCTAGGGGCGGGGGGCCTCACAGATACGCAGTATTTT.